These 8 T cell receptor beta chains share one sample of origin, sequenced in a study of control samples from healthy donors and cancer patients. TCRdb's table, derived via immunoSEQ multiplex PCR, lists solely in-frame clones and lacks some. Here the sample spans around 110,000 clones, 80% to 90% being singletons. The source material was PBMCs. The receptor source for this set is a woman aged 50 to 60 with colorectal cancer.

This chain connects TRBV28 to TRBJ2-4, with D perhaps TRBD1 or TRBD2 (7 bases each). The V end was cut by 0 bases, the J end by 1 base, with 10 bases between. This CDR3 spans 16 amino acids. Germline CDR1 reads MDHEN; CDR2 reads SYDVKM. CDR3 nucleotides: TGTGCCAGCAGTTTATGGCAGGGGGGGGCCAAAAACATTCAGTACTTC. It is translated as CASSLWQGGAKNIQYF.

The CDR3 region is CASSLAIGKPTYEQYF. DNA for the CDR3: TGCGCCAGCAGCTTGGCCATCGGCAAACCTACCTACGAGCAGTACTTC. The chain combines TRBV5-1 with TRBJ2-7; D uncertain. V was clipped by 0 bases and J by 2 bases, with 15 bases between them. The CDR3 is 16 residues long. Germline V gene sequence: CDR1 SGHRS, CDR2 YFSETQ.

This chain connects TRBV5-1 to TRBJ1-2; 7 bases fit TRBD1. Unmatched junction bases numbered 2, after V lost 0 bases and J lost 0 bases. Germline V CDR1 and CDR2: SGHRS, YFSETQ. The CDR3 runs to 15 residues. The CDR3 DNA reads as TGCGCCAGCAGCTTGGCACAGGGGTCTAACTATGGCTACACCTTC. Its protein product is CASSLAQGSNYGYTF.

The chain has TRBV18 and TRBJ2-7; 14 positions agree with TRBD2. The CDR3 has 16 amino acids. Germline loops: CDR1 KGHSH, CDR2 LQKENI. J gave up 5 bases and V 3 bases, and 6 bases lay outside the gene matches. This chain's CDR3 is CASSPSGLAGVDEQYF. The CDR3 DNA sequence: TGTGCCAGCTCACCTTCGGGACTAGCGGGAGTCGACGAGCAGTACTTC.

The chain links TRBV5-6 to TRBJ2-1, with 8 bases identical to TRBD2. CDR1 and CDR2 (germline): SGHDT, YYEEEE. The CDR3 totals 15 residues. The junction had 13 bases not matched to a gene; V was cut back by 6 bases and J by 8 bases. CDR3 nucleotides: TGTGCCAGCACCCTCCTATCGGGAGGGCTGGATGAGCAGTTCTTC. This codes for CASTLLSGGLDEQFF. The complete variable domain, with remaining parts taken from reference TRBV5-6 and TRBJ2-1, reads DAGVTQSPTHLIKTRGQQVTLRCSPKSGHDTVSWYQQALGQGPQFIFQYYEEEERQRGNFPDRFSGHQFPNYSSELNVNALLLGDSALYLCASTLLSGGLDEQFFGPGTRLTVL.

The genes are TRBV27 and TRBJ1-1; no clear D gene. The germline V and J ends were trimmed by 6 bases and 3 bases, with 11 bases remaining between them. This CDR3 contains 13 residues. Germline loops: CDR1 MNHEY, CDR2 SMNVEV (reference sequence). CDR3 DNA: TGTGCCAGCAGCCCCTGGGTTGACACTGAAGCTTTCTTT. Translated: CASSPWVDTEAFF.

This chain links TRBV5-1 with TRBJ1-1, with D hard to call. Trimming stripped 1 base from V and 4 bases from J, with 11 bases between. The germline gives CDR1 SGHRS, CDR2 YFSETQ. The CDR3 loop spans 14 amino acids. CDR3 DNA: TGCGCCAGCAGCTTGAATATACAACCCACTGAAGCTTTCTTT. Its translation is CASSLNIQPTEAFF.

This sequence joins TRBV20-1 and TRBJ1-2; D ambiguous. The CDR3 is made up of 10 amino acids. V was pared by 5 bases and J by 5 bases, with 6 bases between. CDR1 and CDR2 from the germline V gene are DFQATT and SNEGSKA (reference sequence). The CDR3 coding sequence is TGCAGTGCTTTTGATTATGGCTACACCTTC. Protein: CSAFDYGYTF.